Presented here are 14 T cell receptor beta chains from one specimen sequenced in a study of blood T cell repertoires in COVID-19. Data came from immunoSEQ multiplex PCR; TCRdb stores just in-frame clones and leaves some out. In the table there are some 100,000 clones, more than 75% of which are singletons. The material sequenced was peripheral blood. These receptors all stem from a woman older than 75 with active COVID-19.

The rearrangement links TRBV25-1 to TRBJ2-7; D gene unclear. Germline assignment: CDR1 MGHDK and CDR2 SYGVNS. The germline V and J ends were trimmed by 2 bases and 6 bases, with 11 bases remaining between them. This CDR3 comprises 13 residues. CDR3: CASSEGAIGEQYF. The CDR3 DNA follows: TGTGCCAGCAGTGAAGGAGCGATCGGCGAGCAGTACTTC.

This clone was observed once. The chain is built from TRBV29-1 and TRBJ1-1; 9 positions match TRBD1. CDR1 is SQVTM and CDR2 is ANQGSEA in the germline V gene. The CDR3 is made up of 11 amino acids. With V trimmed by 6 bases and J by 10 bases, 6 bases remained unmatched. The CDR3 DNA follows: TGCAGCGTCAACAGGGGGCGAGGAGCTTTCTTT. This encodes CSVNRGRGAFF. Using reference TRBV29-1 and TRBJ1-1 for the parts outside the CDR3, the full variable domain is SAVISQKPSRDICQRGTSLTIQCQVDSQVTMMFWYRQQPGQSLTLIATANQGSEATYESGFVIDKFPISRPNLTFSTLTVSNMSPEDSSIYLCSVNRGRGAFFGQGTRLTVV.

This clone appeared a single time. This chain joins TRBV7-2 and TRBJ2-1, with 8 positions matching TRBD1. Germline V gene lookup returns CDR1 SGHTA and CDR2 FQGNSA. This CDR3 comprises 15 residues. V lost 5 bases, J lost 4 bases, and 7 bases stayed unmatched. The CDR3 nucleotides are TGTGCCAGCAGCCCTGACAGGGGTACGTACAATGAGCAGTTCTTC. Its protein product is CASSPDRGTYNEQFF.

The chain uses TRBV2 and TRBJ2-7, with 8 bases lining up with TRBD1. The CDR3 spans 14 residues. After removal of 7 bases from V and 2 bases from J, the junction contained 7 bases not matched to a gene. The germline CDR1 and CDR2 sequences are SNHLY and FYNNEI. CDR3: CASTWTGRTYEQYF. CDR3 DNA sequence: TGTGCCAGCACATGGACAGGGAGGACCTACGAGCAGTACTTC.

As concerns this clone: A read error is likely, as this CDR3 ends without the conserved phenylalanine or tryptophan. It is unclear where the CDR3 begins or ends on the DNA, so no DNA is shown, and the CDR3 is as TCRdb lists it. The CDR3 sequence is CASAPRTGSNYGYAPP. V and J are TRBV21-1 and TRBJ1-2; the table's TRBD1 call for D was not verified on the DNA. TRBV21-1 is a pseudogene. The CDR3 is 16 residues long, ends included.

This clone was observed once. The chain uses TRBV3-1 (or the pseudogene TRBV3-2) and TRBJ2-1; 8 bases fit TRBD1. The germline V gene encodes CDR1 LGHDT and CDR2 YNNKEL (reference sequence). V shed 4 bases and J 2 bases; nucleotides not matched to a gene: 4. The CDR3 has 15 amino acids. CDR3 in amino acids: CASSRTGQAYNEQFF. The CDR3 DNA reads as TGTGCCAGCAGCCGAACGGGACAGGCCTACAATGAGCAGTTCTTC.

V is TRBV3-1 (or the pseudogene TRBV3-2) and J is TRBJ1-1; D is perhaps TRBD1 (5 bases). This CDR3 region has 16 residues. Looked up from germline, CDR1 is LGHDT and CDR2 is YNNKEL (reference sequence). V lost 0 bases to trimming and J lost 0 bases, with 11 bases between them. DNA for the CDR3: TGTGCCAGCAGCCAAGATCTGGGCAGGGTGAACACTGAAGCTTTCTTT. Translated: CASSQDLGRVNTEAFF.

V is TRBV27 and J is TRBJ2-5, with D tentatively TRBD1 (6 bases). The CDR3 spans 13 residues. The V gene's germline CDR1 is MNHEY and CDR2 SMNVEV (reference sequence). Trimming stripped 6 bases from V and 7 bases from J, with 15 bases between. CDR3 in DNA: TGTGCCAGCAGCACAGGGCGCGGGTTGACCCAGTACTTC. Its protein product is CASSTGRGLTQYF.

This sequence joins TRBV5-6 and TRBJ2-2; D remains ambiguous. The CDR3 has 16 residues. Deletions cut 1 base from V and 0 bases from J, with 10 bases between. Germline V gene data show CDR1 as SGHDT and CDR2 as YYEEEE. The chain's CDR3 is CASSLYTGPNTGELFF. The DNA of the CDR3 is TGTGCCAGCAGCTTGTACACGGGTCCGAACACCGGGGAGCTGTTTTTT.

The CDR3 DNA reads as TGTGCCACCAGCCGCTCTCGACAGGGTAATTCACCCCTCCACTTT. The encoded protein is CATSRSRQGNSPLHF. V gene TRBV15 combines with J gene TRBJ1-6, with 7 positions matching TRBD1. The CDR3 totals 15 residues. The trim removed 5 bases at V and 6 bases at J, leaving 7 bases unmatched. Germline CDR1 is LNHNV and CDR2 is YYDKDF (reference sequence). Using reference TRBV15 and TRBJ1-6 for the parts outside the CDR3, the full variable domain is DAMVIQNPRYQVTQFGKPVTLSCSQTLNHNVMYWYQQKSSQAPKLLFHYYDKDFNNEADTPDNFQSRRPNTSFCFLDIRSPGLGDTAMYLCATSRSRQGNSPLHFGNGTRLTVT.

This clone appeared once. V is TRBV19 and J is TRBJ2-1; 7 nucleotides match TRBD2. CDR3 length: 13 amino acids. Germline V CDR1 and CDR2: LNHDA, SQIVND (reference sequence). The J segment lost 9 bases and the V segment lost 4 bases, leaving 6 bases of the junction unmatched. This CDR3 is CASSTGGGTEQFF. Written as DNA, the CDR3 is TGTGCCAGTAGTACCGGCGGGGGTACTGAGCAGTTCTTC.

Here the CDR3 DNA reads TGTGCCAGCAGCCCCCAGCCAGGCTCTAGCACAGATACGCAGTATTTT. Translated: CASSPQPGSSTDTQYF. The rearrangement links TRBV5-4 to TRBJ2-3, with no clear D. The CDR3 covers 16 residues. Per germline, CDR1 SGHNT and CDR2 YYREEE (reference sequence). The ends were cut back, 4 bases at V and 0 bases at J, with 15 bases in the middle.

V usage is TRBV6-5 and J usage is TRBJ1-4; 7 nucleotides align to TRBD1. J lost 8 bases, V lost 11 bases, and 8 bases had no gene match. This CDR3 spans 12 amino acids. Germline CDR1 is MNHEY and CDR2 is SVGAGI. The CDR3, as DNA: TGTGCCTCGACAGGGCGGGTCGAAAAACTGTTTTTT. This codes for CASTGRVEKLFF.

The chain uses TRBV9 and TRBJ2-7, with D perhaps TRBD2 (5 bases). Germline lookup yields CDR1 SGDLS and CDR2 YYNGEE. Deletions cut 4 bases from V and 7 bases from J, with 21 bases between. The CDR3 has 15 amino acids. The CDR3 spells CASSPSGLQSVEQYF. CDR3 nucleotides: TGTGCCAGCAGCCCCAGCGGACTCCAATCGGTGGAGCAGTACTTC.